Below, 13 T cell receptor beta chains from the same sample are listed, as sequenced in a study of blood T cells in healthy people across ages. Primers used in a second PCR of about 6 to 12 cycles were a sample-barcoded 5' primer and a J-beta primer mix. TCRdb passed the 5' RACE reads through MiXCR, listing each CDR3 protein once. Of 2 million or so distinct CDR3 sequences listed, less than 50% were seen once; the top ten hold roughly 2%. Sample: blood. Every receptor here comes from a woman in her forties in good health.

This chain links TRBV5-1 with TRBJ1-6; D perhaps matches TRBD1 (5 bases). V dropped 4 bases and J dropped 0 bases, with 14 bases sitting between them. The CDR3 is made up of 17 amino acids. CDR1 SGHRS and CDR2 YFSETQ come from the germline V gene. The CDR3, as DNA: TGCGCCAGCAGCCTCTCGCAGGGAAGCTCCTATAATTCACCCCTCCACTTT. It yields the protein CASSLSQGSSYNSPLHF.

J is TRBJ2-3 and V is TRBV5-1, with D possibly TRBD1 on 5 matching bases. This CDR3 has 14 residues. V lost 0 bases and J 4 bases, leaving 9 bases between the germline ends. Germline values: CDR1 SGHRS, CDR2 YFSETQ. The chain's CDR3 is CASSLAATADTQYF. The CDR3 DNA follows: TGCGCCAGCAGCTTGGCCGCGACAGCAGATACGCAGTATTTT.

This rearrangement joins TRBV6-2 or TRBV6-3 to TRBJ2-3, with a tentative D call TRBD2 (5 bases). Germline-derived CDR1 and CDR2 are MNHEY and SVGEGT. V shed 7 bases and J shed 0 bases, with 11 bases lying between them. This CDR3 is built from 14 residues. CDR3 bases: TGTGCCAGCATGACGACGGGGAGCACAGATACGCAGTATTTT. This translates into CASMTTGSTDTQYF.

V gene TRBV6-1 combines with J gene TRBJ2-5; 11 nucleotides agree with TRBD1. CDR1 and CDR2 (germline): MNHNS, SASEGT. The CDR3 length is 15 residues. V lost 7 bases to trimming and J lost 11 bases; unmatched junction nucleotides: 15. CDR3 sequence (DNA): TGTGCCAGCACCATGGGGGACAGGGGGTACTTTGAGCAGTACTTC. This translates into CASTMGDRGYFEQYF.

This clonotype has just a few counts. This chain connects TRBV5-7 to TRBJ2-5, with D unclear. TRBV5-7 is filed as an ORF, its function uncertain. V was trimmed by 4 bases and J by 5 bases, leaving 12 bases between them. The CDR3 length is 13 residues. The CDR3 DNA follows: TGTGCCAGCAGCCTGACAAACAAGGAGACCCAGTACTTC. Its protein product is CASSLTNKETQYF.

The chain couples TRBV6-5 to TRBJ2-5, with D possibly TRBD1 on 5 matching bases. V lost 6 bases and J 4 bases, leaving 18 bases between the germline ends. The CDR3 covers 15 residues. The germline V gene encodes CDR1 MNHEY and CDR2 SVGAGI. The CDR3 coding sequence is TGTGCCAGCAGAGTTTCAGGGTACAACCGAGAGACCCAGTACTTC. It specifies CASRVSGYNRETQYF.

The CDR3 DNA sequence: TGTGCCAGCAGCGGCAGGGTTGAGAACACTGAAGCTTTCTTT. Protein product: CASSGRVENTEAFF. The chain carries TRBV11-1 and TRBJ1-1, with a weak D call TRBD1 (5 bases). The germline V gene has CDR1 SGHAT and CDR2 FQDESV (reference sequence). CDR3 length equals 14 residues. V was cut by 5 bases and J by 1 base, with 11 bases left in between.

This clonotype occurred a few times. The CDR3 DNA follows: TGCAGTGCTTCTTCCACCAGCACAGATACGCAGTATTTT. Its translation: CSASSTSTDTQYF. This chain links TRBV20-1 with TRBJ2-3; D unclear. Trimming stripped 5 bases from V and 0 bases from J, with 9 bases between. CDR1 and CDR2 (germline): DFQATT, SNEGSKA (reference sequence). The CDR3 is 13 residues long.

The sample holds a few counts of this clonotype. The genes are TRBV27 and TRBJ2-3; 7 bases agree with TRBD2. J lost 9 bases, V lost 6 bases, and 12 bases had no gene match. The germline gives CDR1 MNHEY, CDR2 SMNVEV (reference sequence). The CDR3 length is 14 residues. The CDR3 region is CASSWGSSGGTQYF. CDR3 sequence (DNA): TGTGCCAGCAGCTGGGGGTCTAGCGGTGGAACGCAGTATTTT.

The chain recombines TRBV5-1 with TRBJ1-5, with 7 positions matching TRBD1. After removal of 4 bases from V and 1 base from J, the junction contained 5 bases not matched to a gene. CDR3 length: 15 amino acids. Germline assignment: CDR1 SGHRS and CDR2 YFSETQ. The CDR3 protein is CASSDRTGSNQPQHF. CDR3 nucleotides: TGCGCCAGCAGCGATCGGACAGGCAGCAATCAGCCCCAGCATTTT.

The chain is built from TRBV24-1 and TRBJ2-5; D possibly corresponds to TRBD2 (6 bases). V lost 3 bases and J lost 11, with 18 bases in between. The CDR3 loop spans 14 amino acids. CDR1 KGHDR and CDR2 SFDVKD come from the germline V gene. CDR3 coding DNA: TGTGCCACCAGTGATGCGGGACCCCAAGGAGGGCAGTACTTC. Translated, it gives CATSDAGPQGGQYF.

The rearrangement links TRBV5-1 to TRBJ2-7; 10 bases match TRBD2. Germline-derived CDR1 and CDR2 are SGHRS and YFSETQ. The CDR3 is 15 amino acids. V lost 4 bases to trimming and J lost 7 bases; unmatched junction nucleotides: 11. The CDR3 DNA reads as TGCGCCAGCAGCGAGCCTAGCGGGGGATCTGGGGAGCAGTACTTC. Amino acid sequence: CASSEPSGGSGEQYF.

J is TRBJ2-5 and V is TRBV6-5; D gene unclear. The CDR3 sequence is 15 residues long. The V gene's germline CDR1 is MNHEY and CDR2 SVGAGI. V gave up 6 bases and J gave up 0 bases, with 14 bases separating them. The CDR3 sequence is CASSKPNNHQETQYF. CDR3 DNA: TGTGCCAGCAGCAAACCCAATAACCACCAAGAGACCCAGTACTTC.